The TCR beta chain under discussion was sequenced for a study of shared clonotypes between healthy human individuals. Study findings and constraints: Memory subsets generally showed smaller estimated richness than naive subsets did. Sharing across four donors was seen in roughly 5% of naive CD4 clonotypes.

Losses at the gene ends were 2 bases for V and 8 bases for J; bases not matched to a gene: 9. Germline CDR1 SEHNR, CDR2 FQNEAQ (reference sequence). The CDR3 runs 16 residues. The donors were all Caucasian adults (living in Nashville, Tennessee). Clones were sequenced by immunoSEQ multiplex PCR, and TCRdb holds only the in-frame ones, with some missing. The table has about a million clones, more than 65% seen once. A word on this clone: Its cognate antigen is unknown.

This chain uses TRBV7-9 with TRBJ1-6; 7 positions match TRBD1. The receptor comes from a young man in good health. The sequenced sample was memory CD4+ T cells sorted from blood. Indicated subset: CD45RA-negative fraction. This chain's CDR3 is CASSLWGDREDSPLHF. CDR3 DNA: TGTGCCAGCAGCTTATGGGGAGACAGGGAGGATTCACCCCTCCACTTT. Full variable domain (rest looked up from reference TRBV7-9 and TRBJ1-6): DTGVSQNPRHKITKRGQNVTFRCDPISEHNRLYWYRQTLGQGPEFLTYFQNEAQLEKSRLLSDRFSAERPKGSFSTLEIQRTEQGDSAMYLCASSLWGDREDSPLHFGNGTRLTVT.